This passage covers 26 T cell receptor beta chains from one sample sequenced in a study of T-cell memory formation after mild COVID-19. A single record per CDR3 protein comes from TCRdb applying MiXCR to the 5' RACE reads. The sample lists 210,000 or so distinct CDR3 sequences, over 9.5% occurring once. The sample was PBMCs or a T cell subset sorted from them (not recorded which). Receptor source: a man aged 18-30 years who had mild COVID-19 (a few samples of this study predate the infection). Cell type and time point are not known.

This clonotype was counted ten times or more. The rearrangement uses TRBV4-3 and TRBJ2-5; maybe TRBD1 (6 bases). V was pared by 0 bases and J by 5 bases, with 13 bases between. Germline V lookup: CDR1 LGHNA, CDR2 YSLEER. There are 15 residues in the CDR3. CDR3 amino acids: CASSQDITGWETQYF. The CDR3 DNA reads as TGCGCCAGCAGCCAAGATATTACAGGGTGGGAGACCCAGTACTTC.

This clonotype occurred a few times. The CDR3 loop is CASSIYNEQFF. CDR3 sequence (DNA): TGTGCCAGCAGCATTTACAATGAGCAGTTCTTC. The chain has TRBV12-3 or TRBV12-4 and TRBJ2-1; D gene unclear. Trimming left V 6 bases short and J 4 bases short, with 4 bases between. This CDR3 contains 11 residues.

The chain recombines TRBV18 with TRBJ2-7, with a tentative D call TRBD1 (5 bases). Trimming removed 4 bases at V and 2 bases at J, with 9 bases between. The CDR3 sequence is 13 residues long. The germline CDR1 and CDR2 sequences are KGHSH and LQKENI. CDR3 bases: TGTGCCAGCTCACTACAGGTTACCTACGAGCAGTACGTC. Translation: CASSLQVTYEQYV.

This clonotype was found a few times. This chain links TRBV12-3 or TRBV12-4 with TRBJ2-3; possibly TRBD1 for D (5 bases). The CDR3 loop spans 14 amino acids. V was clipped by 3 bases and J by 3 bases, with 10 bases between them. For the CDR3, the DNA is TGTGCCAGCAGTTTTCAGGGAACTACAGATACGCAGTATTTT. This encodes CASSFQGTTDTQYF.

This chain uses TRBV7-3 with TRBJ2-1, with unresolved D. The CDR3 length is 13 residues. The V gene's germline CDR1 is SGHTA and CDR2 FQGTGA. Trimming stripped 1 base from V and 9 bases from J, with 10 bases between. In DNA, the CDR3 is TGTGCCAGCAGCTTAAGTGTAAAGGGTGAGCAGTTCTTC. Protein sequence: CASSLSVKGEQFF.

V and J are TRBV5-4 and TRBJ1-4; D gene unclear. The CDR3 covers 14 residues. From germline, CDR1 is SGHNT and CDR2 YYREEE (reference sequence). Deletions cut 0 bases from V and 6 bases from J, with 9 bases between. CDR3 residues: CASSLEAGDEKLFF. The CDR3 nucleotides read TGTGCCAGCAGCTTGGAGGCCGGGGATGAAAAACTGTTTTTT.

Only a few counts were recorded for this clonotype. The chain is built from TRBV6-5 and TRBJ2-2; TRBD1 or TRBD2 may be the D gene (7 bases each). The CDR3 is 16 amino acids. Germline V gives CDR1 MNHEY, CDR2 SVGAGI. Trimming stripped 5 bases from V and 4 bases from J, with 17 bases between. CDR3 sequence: CASSPPGGAGTGELFF. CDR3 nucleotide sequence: TGTGCCAGCAGTCCCCCAGGGGGGGCGGGCACCGGGGAGCTGTTTTTT.

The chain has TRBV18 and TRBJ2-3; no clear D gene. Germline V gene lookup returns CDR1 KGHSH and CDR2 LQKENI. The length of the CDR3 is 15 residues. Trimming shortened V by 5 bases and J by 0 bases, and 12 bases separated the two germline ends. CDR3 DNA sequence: TGTGCCAGCTCAAGGGCCCGGCCTAGCACAGATACGCAGTATTTT. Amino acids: CASSRARPSTDTQYF.

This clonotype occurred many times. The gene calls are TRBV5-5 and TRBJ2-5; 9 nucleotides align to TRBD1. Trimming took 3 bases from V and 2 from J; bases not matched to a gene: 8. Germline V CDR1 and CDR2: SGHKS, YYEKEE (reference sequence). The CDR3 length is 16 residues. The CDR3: CASSWGQGRVQETQYF. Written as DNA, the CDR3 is TGTGCCAGCAGCTGGGGACAGGGAAGAGTTCAAGAGACCCAGTACTTC.

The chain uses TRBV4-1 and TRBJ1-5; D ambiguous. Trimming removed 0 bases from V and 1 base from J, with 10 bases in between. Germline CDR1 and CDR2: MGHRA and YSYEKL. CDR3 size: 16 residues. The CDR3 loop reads CASSQELSPSNQPQHF. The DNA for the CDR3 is TGCGCCAGCAGCCAAGAACTCAGCCCGAGCAATCAGCCCCAGCATTTT.

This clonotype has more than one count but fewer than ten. The CDR3 sequence is CASSVTEDSPLHF. In nucleotides, the CDR3 is TGCGCCAGCAGCGTGACAGAAGATTCACCCCTCCACTTT. The J gene is TRBJ1-6, the V gene TRBV5-1; TRBD1 is a possible D gene (5 bases). This CDR3 region has 13 residues. The V end was cut by 4 bases, the J end by 8 bases, with 10 bases between. Germline V gene data show CDR1 as SGHRS and CDR2 as YFSETQ.

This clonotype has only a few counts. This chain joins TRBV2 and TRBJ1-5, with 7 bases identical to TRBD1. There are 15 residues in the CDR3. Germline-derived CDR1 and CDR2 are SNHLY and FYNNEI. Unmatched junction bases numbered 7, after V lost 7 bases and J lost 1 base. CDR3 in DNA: TGTGCCAGCACCAGGGGGTTGTCCAGCAATCAGCCCCAGCATTTT. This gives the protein CASTRGLSSNQPQHF.

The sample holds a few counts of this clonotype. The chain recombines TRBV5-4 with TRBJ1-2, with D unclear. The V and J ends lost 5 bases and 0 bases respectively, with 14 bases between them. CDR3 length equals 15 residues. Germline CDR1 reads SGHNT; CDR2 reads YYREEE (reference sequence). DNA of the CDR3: TGTGCCAGCAGGGATCGCAGGAGAGCTAACTATGGCTACACCTTC. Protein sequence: CASRDRRRANYGYTF.

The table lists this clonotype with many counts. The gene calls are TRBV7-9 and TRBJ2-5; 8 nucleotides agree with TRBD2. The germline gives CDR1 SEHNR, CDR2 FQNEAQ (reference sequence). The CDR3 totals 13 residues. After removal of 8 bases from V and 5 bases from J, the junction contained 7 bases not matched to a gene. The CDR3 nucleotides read TGTGCCAGCCGGGGGGGGGCTCGGGAGACCCAGTACTTC. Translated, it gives CASRGGARETQYF. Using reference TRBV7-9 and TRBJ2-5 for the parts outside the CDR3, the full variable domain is DTGVSQNPRHKITKRGQNVTFRCDPISEHNRLYWYRQTLGQGPEFLTYFQNEAQLEKSRLLSDRFSAERPKGSFSTLEIQRTEQGDSAMYLCASRGGARETQYFGPGTRLLVL.

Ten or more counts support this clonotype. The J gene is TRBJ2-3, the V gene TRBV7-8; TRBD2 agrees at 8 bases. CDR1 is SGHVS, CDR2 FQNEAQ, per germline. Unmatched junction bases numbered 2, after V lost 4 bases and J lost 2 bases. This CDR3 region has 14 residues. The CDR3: CASSWRGVTDTQYF. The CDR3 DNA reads TGTGCCAGCAGCTGGCGGGGGGTCACAGATACGCAGTATTTT.

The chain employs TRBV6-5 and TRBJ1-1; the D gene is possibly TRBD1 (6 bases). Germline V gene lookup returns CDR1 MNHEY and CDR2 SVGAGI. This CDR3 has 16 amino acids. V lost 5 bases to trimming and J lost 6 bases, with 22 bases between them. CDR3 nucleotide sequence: TGTGCCAGCAGTCAAACTCAAAACAGGGTTTGGGCTGAAGCTTTCTTT. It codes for CASSQTQNRVWAEAFF.

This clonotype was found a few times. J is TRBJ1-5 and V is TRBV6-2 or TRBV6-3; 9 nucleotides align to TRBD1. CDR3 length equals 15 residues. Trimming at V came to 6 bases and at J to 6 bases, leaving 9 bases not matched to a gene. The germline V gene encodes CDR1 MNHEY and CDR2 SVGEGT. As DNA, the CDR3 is TGTGCCAGCAGCTCCGGACAGGGGATTGGTCAGCCCCAGCATTTT. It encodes CASSSGQGIGQPQHF.

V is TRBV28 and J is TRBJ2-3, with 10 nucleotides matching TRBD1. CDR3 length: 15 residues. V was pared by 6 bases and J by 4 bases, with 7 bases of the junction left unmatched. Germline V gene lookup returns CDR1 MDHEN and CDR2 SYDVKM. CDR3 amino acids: CASSPGDRGPDTQYF. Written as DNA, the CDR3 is TGTGCCAGCAGCCCAGGGGACAGGGGCCCAGATACGCAGTATTTT.

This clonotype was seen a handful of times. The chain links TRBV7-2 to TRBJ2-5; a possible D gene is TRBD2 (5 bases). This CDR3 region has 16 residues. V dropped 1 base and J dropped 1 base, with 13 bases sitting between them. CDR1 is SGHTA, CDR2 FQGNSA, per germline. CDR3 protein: CASSLGGHGGQETQYF. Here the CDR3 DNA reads TGTGCCAGCAGCTTAGGGGGTCATGGAGGCCAAGAGACCCAGTACTTC.

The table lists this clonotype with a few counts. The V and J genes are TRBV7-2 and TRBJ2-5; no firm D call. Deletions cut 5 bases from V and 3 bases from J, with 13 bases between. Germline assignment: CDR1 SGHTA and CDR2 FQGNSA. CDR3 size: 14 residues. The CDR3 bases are TGTGCCAGCAGCCCCCGGGCCTCAAAAGAGACCCAGTACTTC. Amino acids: CASSPRASKETQYF.

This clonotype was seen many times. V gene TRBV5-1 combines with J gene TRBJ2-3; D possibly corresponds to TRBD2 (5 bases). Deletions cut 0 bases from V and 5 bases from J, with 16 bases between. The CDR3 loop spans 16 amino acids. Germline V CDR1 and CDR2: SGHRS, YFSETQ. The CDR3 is CASSLAFSGYGDTQYF. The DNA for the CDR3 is TGCGCCAGCAGCTTGGCCTTCTCGGGGTATGGAGATACGCAGTATTTT.

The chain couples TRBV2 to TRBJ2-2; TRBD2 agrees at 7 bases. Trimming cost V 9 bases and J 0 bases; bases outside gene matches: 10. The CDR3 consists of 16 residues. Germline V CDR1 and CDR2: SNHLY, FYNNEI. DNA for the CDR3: TGTGCCAGTACGAAGCAGGGACTACCGAACACCGGGGAGCTGTTTTTT. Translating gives CASTKQGLPNTGELFF.

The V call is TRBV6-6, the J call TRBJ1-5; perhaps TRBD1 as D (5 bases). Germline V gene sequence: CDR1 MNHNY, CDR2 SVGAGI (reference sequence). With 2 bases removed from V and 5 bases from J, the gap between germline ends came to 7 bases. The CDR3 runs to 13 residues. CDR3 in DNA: TGTGCCAGCAGTTACCTCAGGGATCAGCCCCAGCATTTT. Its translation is CASSYLRDQPQHF.

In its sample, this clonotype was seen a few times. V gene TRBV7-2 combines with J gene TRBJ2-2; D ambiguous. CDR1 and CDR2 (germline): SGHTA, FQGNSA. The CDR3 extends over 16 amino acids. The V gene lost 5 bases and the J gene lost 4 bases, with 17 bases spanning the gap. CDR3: CASSPFTGQTTGELFF. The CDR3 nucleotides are TGTGCCAGCAGCCCATTTACCGGGCAAACCACCGGGGAGCTGTTTTTT.

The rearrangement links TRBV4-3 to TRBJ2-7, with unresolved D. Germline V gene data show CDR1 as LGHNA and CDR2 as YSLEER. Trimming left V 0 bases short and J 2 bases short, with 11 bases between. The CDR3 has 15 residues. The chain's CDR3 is CASSQDSRRPYEQYF. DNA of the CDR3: TGCGCCAGCAGCCAAGATTCGCGGCGACCCTACGAGCAGTACTTC.

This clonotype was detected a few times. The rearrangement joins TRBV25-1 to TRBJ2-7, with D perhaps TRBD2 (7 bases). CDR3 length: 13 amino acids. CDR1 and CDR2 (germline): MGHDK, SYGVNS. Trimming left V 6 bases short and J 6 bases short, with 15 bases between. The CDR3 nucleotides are TGTGCCAGCAGCCGGACGGGGGGCCGCGAGCAGTACTTC. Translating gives CASSRTGGREQYF.